Following are 30 T cell receptor beta chains from one sample sequenced in a study of OX40 agonist ivuxolimab in advanced cancers. Sequenced by immunoSEQ multiplex PCR; TCRdb stores in-frame clones only, minus some. The sample contains about 6,300 clones, approximately 70% of which appear only once. The sequencing used CD4+ or CD8+ T cells sorted from blood, collected in a trial of the OX40 agonist ivuxolimab. Every receptor here comes from an adult with an advanced solid tumor such as melanoma, head and neck, liver or kidney cancer.

This chain links TRBV7-3 with TRBJ2-2; perhaps TRBD1 as D (6 bases). This CDR3 is 15 amino acids long. Germline V lookup: CDR1 SGHTA, CDR2 FQGTGA. V was trimmed by 4 bases and J by 2 bases, leaving 11 bases between them. CDR3 nucleotide sequence: TGTGCCAGCAGCTCGTTTGGGGGCAACACCGGGGAGCTGTTTTTT. It translates to CASSSFGGNTGELFF.

The chain has TRBV13 and TRBJ2-7, with a tentative D call TRBD2 (6 bases). V dropped 5 bases and J dropped 0 bases, with 14 bases sitting between them. The germline CDR1 and CDR2 sequences are PRHDT and FYEKMQ (reference sequence). The CDR3 length is 15 residues. CDR3 in amino acids: CASSGAGLSSYEQYF. CDR3 nucleotides: TGTGCCAGCAGCGGGGCGGGACTTAGCTCCTACGAGCAGTACTTC. Full variable domain (outside the CDR3, taken from reference TRBV13 and TRBJ2-7): AAGVIQSPRHLIKEKRETATLKCYPIPRHDTVYWYQQGPGQDPQFLISFYEKMQSDKGSIPDRFSAQQFSDYHSELNMSSLELGDSALYFCASSGAGLSSYEQYFGPGTRLTVT.

This clone has more than one count but fewer than ten. The genes are TRBV4-1 and TRBJ2-7, with 9 bases matching TRBD1. The V and J ends lost 4 bases and 6 bases, in that order; junction bases with no gene match: 10. The CDR3 has 15 residues. Per the germline V gene, CDR1 is MGHRA and CDR2 is YSYEKL. The CDR3 DNA follows: TGCGCCAGCAGCCTCGAACCGGGACAGGGACCCGAGCAGTACTTC. Its protein is CASSLEPGQGPEQYF.

CDR3 region: CASSPGQRTVGYTF. The CDR3 region has the DNA TGTGCCAGCAGCCCGGGACAACGGACGGTTGGCTACACCTTC. The V and J genes are TRBV7-9 and TRBJ1-2; D perhaps matches TRBD1 (6 bases). Germline V gives CDR1 SEHNR, CDR2 FQNEAQ (reference sequence). The CDR3 is made up of 14 amino acids. The germline V and J ends were trimmed by 5 bases and 7 bases, with 17 bases remaining between them.

The rearrangement uses TRBV18 and TRBJ1-4; 9 positions match TRBD1. CDR1 KGHSH and CDR2 LQKENI come from the germline V gene. The length of the CDR3 is 15 residues. The V segment lost 0 bases and the J segment 8 bases; nucleotides outside the gene matches: 4. The chain's CDR3 is CASSPPDRGGEKLFF. The CDR3 nucleotides are TGTGCCAGCTCACCACCGGACAGGGGAGGAGAAAAACTGTTTTTT.

The chain has TRBV18 and TRBJ2-1, with TRBD2 matching over 12 bases. Germline loops: CDR1 KGHSH, CDR2 LQKENI. This CDR3 has 18 amino acids. The junction had 6 bases not matched to a gene; V was cut back by 3 bases and J by 0 bases. The CDR3 sequence: CASSPASGGGSSYNEQFF. DNA of the CDR3: TGTGCCAGCTCACCTGCTAGCGGGGGGGGGAGCTCCTACAATGAGCAGTTCTTC.

The chain employs TRBV18 and TRBJ2-5, with TRBD1 matching 7 bases. V shed 2 bases, J shed 1 base, and the junction held 1 base outside the gene matches. CDR3 size: 14 residues. Looked up from germline, CDR1 is KGHSH and CDR2 is LQKENI. CDR3: CASSPGTAQETQYF. The DNA of the CDR3 is TGTGCCAGCTCACCAGGGACAGCCCAAGAGACCCAGTACTTC.

This chain joins TRBV28 and TRBJ1-5, with 7 nucleotides matching TRBD1. This CDR3 is built from 18 residues. Germline loops: CDR1 MDHEN, CDR2 SYDVKM. V was clipped by 6 bases and J by 2 bases; unmatched bases: 16. CDR3: CASSRSSSTGVGNQPQHF. CDR3 DNA sequence: TGTGCCAGCAGCCGGTCGAGTAGTACAGGGGTGGGCAATCAGCCCCAGCATTTT.

This chain uses TRBV4-1 with TRBJ2-7; D call uncertain. From germline, CDR1 is MGHRA and CDR2 YSYEKL. The CDR3 runs 15 residues. Trimming stripped 0 bases from V and 3 bases from J, with 12 bases between. For the CDR3, the DNA is TGCGCCAGCAGCCAAGATGGGGTAGCTATCTACGAGCAGTACTTC. Translating gives CASSQDGVAIYEQYF.

The J gene is TRBJ1-1, the V gene TRBV13, with a weak D call TRBD1 (6 bases). CDR1 and CDR2 (germline): PRHDT, FYEKMQ (reference sequence). V was clipped by 6 bases and J by 2 bases, with 19 bases between them. The CDR3 contains 16 residues. CDR3 coding DNA: TGTGCCAGCAGTCATGAATCCGGACAGAGAAACACTGAAGCTTTCTTT. It specifies CASSHESGQRNTEAFF.

The chain joins TRBV7-9 to TRBJ1-3; unclear D gene. The CDR3 is 12 residues long. Trimming pared 11 bases from V and 0 bases from J, leaving 8 bases between. Germline V lookup: CDR1 SEHNR, CDR2 FQNEAQ (reference sequence). The CDR3 DNA sequence: TGTGCCTACAGATTCTCTGGAAACACCATATATTTT. This sequence encodes CAYRFSGNTIYF.

This clone is labeled medium-sized. The chain couples TRBV9 to TRBJ1-1; D ambiguous. This CDR3 is 15 amino acids long. Germline V gene data show CDR1 as SGDLS and CDR2 as YYNGEE. V lost 0 bases and J 3 bases, leaving 12 bases between the germline ends. DNA of the CDR3: TGTGCCAGCAGCGTAGTGGGTGGGTCGGACACTGAAGCTTTCTTT. Its translation is CASSVVGGSDTEAFF.

The chain joins TRBV10-3 to TRBJ2-7; maybe TRBD1 (5 bases). The CDR3 length is 13 residues. Germline V gene sequence: CDR1 ENHRY, CDR2 SYGVKD. V gave up 8 bases and J gave up 0 bases, with 11 bases separating them. CDR3 amino acids: CAILSDSSYEQYF. The CDR3 DNA reads as TGTGCCATCCTGAGCGACAGCTCCTACGAGCAGTACTTC.

The V call is TRBV27, the J call TRBJ2-7; 7 bases match TRBD2. This CDR3 has 13 amino acids. Trimming took 8 bases from V and 2 from J; bases not matched to a gene: 6. Per the germline V gene, CDR1 is MNHEY and CDR2 is SMNVEV (reference sequence). CDR3 nucleotide sequence: TGTGCCAGCGGCGTGGCGGGGGCCTACGAGCAGTACTTC. Its translation is CASGVAGAYEQYF.

With respect to this clone: Compared with germline, one end of the junction differs, possibly owing to a read error. This sequence joins TRBV6-1 and TRBJ1-5; D gene unclear. Germline loops: CDR1 MNHNS, CDR2 SASEGT. The CDR3 consists of 15 residues. The chain's CDR3 is CASRESHLGNQPQHF. The CDR3, as DNA: TGTGCCAGCAGGGAGTCTCACCTAGGCAACCAGCCCCAGCATTTT.

This clone qualifies as medium-sized. The chain is built from TRBV4-2 and TRBJ2-5; D is uncertain. The V gene's germline CDR1 is LGHNA and CDR2 YNFKEQ. Trimming took off 1 base at V and 5 bases at J, with 14 bases between the two ends. This CDR3 has 15 amino acids. CDR3 residues: CASSQGNGAAETQYF. CDR3 nucleotides: TGTGCCAGCAGCCAAGGAAATGGAGCCGCGGAGACCCAGTACTTC.

The chain employs TRBV30 and TRBJ2-3, with a tentative D call TRBD2 (5 bases). CDR3 size: 14 residues. Germline V gives CDR1 GTSNPN, CDR2 SVGIG (reference sequence). V lost 1 base to trimming and J lost 4 bases, with 12 bases between them. This CDR3 reads CAWSAVGNADTQYF. The CDR3, as DNA: TGTGCCTGGAGTGCTGTCGGGAACGCAGATACGCAGTATTTT.

This clone has at least ten counts. This rearrangement joins TRBV30 to TRBJ1-4; D not resolved. CDR1 GTSNPN and CDR2 SVGIG come from the germline V gene (reference sequence). The CDR3 is 13 amino acids. Trimming took off 2 bases at V and 6 bases at J, with 10 bases between the two ends. CDR3 coding DNA: TGTGCCTGGAGTCCCATTAGGGATGAAAAACTGTTTTTT. As protein: CAWSPIRDEKLFF.

V and J are TRBV10-3 and TRBJ2-7, with 8 positions matching TRBD1. Germline V lookup: CDR1 ENHRY, CDR2 SYGVKD. Trimming took 5 bases from V and 5 from J; bases not matched to a gene: 8. The CDR3 consists of 14 residues. As DNA, the CDR3 is TGTGCCATCAGTACAGGACAGGGTGGCGACGAGCAGTACTTC. As protein: CAISTGQGGDEQYF.

This clone was observed a single time. The chain uses TRBV9 and TRBJ2-1; 10 positions agree with TRBD2. Germline CDR1 is SGDLS and CDR2 is YYNGEE. The length of the CDR3 is 15 residues. The junction had 3 bases not matched to a gene; V was cut back by 0 bases and J by 6 bases. The CDR3 reads CASSVASGSSNEQFF. The CDR3 DNA follows: TGTGCCAGCAGCGTAGCTAGCGGGAGTAGCAATGAGCAGTTCTTC.

V and J are TRBV5-6 and TRBJ2-7; 9 bases match TRBD2. The germline V gene has CDR1 SGHDT and CDR2 YYEEEE. V shed 6 bases and J 7 bases; nucleotides not matched to a gene: 14. CDR3 length: 15 residues. As DNA, the CDR3 is TGTGCCAGCACCCCCCGACTAGCGGAGTTGGGTGAGCAGTACTTC. This translates into CASTPRLAELGEQYF.

The genes are TRBV7-9 and TRBJ2-7; weak D call: TRBD1 (5 bases). CDR1 is SEHNR, CDR2 FQNEAQ, per germline (reference sequence). The germline V and J ends were trimmed by 5 bases and 3 bases, with 14 bases remaining between them. The CDR3 has 14 amino acids. In nucleotides, the CDR3 is TGTGCCAGCAGCAATCAGGGAATCCTCTACGAGCAGTACTTC. Amino acid sequence: CASSNQGILYEQYF.

The chain links TRBV2 to TRBJ2-7; unclear D gene. Germline assignment: CDR1 SNHLY and CDR2 FYNNEI. The CDR3 loop spans 11 amino acids. Trimming shortened V by 8 bases and J by 4 bases, and 9 bases separated the two germline ends. CDR3 sequence (DNA): TGTGCCAGCGCAGTCCGGTACGAGCAGTACTTC. This codes for CASAVRYEQYF.

This clone has more than one count but fewer than ten. The V gene is TRBV7-8, the J gene TRBJ2-2; possible D gene TRBD2, 6 bases. The length of the CDR3 is 14 residues. Trimming shortened V by 1 base and J by 6 bases, and 9 bases separated the two germline ends. Per the germline V gene, CDR1 is SGHVS and CDR2 is FQNEAQ. Written as DNA, the CDR3 is TGTGCCAGCAGCTTAGGTGGGGAGGCCGGGGAGCTGTTTTTT. This encodes CASSLGGEAGELFF.

On this clone itself: The junction departs from germline at one end; a sequencing error may be responsible. The CDR3 sequence: CASSESDLVF. The CDR3 DNA sequence: TGTGCCAGCAGCGAGTCGGATTTAGTCTTC. This chain uses TRBV7-6 with TRBJ2-1; D ambiguous. Germline assignment: CDR1 SGHVS and CDR2 FNYEAQ. The CDR3 sequence is 10 residues long.

This CDR3 reads CASSLEVRGIGEQYF. DNA of the CDR3: TGCGCCAGCAGCTTGGAAGTACGGGGAATAGGCGAGCAGTACTTC. The rearrangement links TRBV5-1 to TRBJ2-7; a weak D match, TRBD2 (5 bases). The germline gives CDR1 SGHRS, CDR2 YFSETQ. Trimming removed 0 bases at V and 6 bases at J, with 16 bases between. This CDR3 spans 15 amino acids.

The chain carries TRBV6-6 and TRBJ2-7, with no clear D. The CDR3 covers 13 residues. Deletions cut 2 bases from V and 0 bases from J, with 5 bases between. Germline lookup yields CDR1 MNHNY and CDR2 SVGAGI (reference sequence). The CDR3 DNA follows: TGTGCCAGCAGTTACGACGTCTCCTACGAGCAGTACTTC. Its translation is CASSYDVSYEQYF.

The chain uses TRBV27 and TRBJ2-3; weak D call: TRBD2 (7 bases). The length of the CDR3 is 14 residues. CDR1 and CDR2 from the germline V gene are MNHEY and SMNVEV (reference sequence). V lost 6 bases, J lost 6 bases, and 16 bases lay in between. CDR3 nucleotides: TGTGCCAGCAGGTGGGGGGCGGGGGAGGATACGCAGTATTTT. Its translation is CASRWGAGEDTQYF.

This clone was seen just once. The chain has TRBV29-1 and TRBJ1-3, with 9 bases that match TRBD1. Germline V CDR1 and CDR2: SQVTM, ANQGSEA. The CDR3 length is 14 residues. V lost 4 bases and J lost 3; bases outside the gene matches: 4. CDR3 nucleotide sequence: TGCAGCGTTGGGGGGGACAGGGATGGAAACACCATATATTTT. Its translation: CSVGGDRDGNTIYF.

A note on this clone: Different DNA sequences within this sample yield the same CDR3. The chain is built from TRBV4-2 and TRBJ2-5; 7 nucleotides agree with TRBD2. From germline, CDR1 is LGHNA and CDR2 YNFKEQ. The CDR3 contains 15 residues. J was trimmed by 7 bases and V by 0 bases; bases with no gene match: 8. The DNA for the CDR3 is TGTGCCAGCAGCCAAGATAACGCGGGAGAGGGGACCCAGTACTTC. Its translation is CASSQDNAGEGTQYF.